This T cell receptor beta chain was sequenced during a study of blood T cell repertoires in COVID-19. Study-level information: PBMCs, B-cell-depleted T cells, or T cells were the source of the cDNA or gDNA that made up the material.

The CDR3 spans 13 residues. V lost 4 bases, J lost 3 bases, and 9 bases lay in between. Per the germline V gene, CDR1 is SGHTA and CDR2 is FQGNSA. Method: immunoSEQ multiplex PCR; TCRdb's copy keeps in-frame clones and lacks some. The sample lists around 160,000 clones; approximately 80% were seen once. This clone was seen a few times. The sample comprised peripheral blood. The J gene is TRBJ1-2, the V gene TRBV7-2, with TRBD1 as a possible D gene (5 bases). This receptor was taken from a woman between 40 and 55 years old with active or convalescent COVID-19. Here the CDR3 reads CASSSYRHYGYTF. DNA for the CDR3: TGTGCCAGCAGCTCATACAGGCACTATGGCTACACCTTC.